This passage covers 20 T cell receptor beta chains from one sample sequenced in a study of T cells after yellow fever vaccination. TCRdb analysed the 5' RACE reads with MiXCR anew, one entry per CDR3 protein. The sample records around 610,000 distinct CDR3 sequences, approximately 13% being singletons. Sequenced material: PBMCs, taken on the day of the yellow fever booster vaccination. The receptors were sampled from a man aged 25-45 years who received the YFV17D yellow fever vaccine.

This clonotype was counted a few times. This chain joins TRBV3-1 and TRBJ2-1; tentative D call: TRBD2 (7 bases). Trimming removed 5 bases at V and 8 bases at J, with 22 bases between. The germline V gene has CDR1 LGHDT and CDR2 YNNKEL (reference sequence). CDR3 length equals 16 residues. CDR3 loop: CASSLRGGGLLDEQFF. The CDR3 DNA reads TGTGCCAGCAGCTTACGAGGGGGAGGGCTCCTGGATGAGCAGTTCTTC.

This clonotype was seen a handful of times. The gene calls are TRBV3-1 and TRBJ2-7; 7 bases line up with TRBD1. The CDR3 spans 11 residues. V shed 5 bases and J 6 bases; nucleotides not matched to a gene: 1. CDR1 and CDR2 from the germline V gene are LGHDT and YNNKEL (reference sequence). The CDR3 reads CASSGQVEQYF. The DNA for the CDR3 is TGTGCCAGCAGCGGACAGGTCGAGCAGTACTTC.

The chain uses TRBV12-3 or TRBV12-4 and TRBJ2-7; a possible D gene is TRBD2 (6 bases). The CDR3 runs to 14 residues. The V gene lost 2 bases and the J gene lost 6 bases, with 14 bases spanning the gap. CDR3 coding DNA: TGTGCCAGCAGTTTACCGGGGGTGGGCGGCGAGCAGTACTTC. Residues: CASSLPGVGGEQYF.

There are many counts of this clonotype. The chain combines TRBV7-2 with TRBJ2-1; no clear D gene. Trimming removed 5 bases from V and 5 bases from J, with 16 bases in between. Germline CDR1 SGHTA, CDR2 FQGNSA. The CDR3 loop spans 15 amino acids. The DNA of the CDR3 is TGTGCCAGCAGCATTTTAACCATTATAAACAATGAGCAGTTCTTC. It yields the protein CASSILTIINNEQFF.

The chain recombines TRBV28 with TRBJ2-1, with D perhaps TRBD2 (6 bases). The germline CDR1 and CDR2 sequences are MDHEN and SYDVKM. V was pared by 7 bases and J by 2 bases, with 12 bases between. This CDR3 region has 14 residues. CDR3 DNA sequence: TGTGCCAGCATTGGGAGGAATGCCTACAATGAGCAGTTCTTC. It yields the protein CASIGRNAYNEQFF.

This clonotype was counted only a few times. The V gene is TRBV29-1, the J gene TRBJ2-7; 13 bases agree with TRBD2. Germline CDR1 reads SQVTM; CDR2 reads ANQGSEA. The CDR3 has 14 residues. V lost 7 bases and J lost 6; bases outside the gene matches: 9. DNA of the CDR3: TGCAGCGCCCTGGGGGGGACTAGCGGGATCGAGCAGTACTTC. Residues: CSALGGTSGIEQYF.

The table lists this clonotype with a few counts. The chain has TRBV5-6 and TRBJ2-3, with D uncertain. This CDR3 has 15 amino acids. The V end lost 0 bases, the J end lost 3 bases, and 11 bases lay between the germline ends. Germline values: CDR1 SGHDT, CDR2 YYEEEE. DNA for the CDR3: TGTGCCAGCAGCTTGGATATAGGGCTTACAGATACGCAGTATTTT. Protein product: CASSLDIGLTDTQYF.

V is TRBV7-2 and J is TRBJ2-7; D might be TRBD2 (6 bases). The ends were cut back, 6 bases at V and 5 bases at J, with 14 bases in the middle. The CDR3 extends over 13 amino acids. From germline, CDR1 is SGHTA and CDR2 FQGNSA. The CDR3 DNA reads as TGTGCCAGCAGGAATTCGGGAGCGGACGAGCAGTACTTC. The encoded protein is CASRNSGADEQYF. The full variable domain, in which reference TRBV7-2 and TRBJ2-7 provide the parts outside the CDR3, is GAGVSQSPSNKVTEKGKDVELRCDPISGHTALYWYRQSLGQGLEFLIYFQGNSAPDKSGLPSDRFSAERTGGSVSTLTIQRTQQEDSAVYLCASRNSGADEQYFGPGTRLTVT.

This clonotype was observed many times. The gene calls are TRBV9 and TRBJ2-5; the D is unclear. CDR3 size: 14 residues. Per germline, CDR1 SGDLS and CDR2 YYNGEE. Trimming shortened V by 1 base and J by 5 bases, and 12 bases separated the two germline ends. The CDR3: CASSVRGSLETQYF. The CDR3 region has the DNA TGTGCCAGCAGCGTAAGAGGTAGTTTGGAGACCCAGTACTTC.

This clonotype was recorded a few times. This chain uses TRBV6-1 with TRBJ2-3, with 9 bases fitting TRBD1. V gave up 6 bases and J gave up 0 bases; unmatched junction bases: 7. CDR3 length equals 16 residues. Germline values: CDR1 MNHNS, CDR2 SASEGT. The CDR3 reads CASSPLGTGSTDTQYF. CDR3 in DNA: TGTGCCAGCAGCCCATTAGGGACAGGGAGCACAGATACGCAGTATTTT.

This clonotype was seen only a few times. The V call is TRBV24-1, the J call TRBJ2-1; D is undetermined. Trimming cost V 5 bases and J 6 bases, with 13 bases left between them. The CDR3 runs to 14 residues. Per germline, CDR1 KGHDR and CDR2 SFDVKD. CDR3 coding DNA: TGTGCCACCAGTGTTACTTTAAGGGCCAATGAGCAGTTCTTC. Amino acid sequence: CATSVTLRANEQFF.

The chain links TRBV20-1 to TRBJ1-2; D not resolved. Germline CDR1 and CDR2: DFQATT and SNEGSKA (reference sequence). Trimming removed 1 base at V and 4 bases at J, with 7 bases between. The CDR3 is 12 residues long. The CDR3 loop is CSARVQTYGYTF. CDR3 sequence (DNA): TGCAGTGCTAGAGTCCAAACCTATGGCTACACCTTC.

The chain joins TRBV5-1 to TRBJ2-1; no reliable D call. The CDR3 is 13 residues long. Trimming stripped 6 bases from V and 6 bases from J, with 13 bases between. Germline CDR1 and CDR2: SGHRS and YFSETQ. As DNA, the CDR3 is TGCGCCAGCAAAGCACCGGACCTCAATGAGCAGTTCTTC. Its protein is CASKAPDLNEQFF. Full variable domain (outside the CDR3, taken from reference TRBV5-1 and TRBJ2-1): KAGVTQTPRYLIKTRGQQVTLSCSPISGHRSVSWYQQTPGQGLQFLFEYFSETQRNKGNFPGRFSGRQFSNSRSEMNVSTLELGDSALYLCASKAPDLNEQFFGPGTRLTVL.

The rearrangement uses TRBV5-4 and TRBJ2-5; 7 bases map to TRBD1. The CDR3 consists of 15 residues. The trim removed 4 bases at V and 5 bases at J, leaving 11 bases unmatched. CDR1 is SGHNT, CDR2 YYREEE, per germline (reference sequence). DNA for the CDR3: TGTGCCAGCAGCCGTACAGGGGATCGGAAGGAGACCCAGTACTTC. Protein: CASSRTGDRKETQYF.

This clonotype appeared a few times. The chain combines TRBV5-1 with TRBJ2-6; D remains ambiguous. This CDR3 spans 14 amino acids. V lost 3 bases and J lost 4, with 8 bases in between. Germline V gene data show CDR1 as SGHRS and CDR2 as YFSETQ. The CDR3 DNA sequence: TGCGCCAGCAGCTCCACTCCCGGGGCCAACGTCCTGACTTTC. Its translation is CASSSTPGANVLTF. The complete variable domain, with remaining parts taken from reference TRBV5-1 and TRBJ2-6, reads KAGVTQTPRYLIKTRGQQVTLSCSPISGHRSVSWYQQTPGQGLQFLFEYFSETQRNKGNFPGRFSGRQFSNSRSEMNVSTLELGDSALYLCASSSTPGANVLTFGAGSRLTVL.

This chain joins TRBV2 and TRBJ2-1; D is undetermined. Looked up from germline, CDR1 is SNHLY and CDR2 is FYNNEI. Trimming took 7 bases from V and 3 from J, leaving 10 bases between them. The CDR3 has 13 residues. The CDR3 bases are TGTGCCAGCACTCTACAACTCTACAATGAGCAGTTCTTC. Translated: CASTLQLYNEQFF.

As DNA, the CDR3 is TGCAGTGCGAGGATAGCGGGAGGGCGAGGCGAAAACATTCAGTACTTC. Protein: CSARIAGGRGENIQYF. The chain is built from TRBV20-1 and TRBJ2-4, with 11 positions matching TRBD2. With V trimmed by 6 bases and J by 5 bases, 12 bases remained unmatched. Germline values: CDR1 DFQATT, CDR2 SNEGSKA (reference sequence). The CDR3 runs to 16 residues.

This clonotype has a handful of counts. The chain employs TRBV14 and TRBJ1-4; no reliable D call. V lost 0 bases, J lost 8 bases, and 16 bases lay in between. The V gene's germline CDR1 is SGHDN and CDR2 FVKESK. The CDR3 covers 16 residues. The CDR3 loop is CASSQDLVRGGEKLFF. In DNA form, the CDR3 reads TGTGCCAGCAGCCAAGATTTAGTTCGGGGAGGCGAAAAACTGTTTTTT.

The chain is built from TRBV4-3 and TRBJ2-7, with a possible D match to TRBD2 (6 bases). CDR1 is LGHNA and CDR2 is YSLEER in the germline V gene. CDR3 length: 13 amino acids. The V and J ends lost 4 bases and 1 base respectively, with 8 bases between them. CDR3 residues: CASSPRESYEQYF. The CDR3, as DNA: TGCGCCAGCAGCCCTCGGGAGTCCTACGAGCAGTACTTC.

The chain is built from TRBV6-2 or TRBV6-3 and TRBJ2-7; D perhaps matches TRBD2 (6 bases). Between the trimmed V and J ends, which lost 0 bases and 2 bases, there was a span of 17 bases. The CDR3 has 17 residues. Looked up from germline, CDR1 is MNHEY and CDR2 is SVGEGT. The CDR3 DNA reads TGTGCCAGCAGTTACTCCCCCTATGGGGGAGGAACCTACGAGCAGTACTTC. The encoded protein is CASSYSPYGGGTYEQYF.